Below, 27 T cell receptor beta chains from the same sample are listed, as sequenced in a study of T cell responses to AZD1222 COVID-19 vaccine. Generated by immunoSEQ multiplex PCR, the TCRdb table keeps only in-frame clones and is missing some. This table has 90,000 to 150,000 clones, 88% appearing once. The source was peripheral blood, collected on day 0 of AZD1222 vaccination. The origin of the receptors is an adult in good health.

V gene TRBV5-4 combines with J gene TRBJ2-3; TRBD2 matches at 8 bases. Germline assignment: CDR1 SGHNT and CDR2 YYREEE (reference sequence). The CDR3 runs 16 residues. The junction had 12 bases not matched to a gene; V was cut back by 4 bases and J by 5 bases. In nucleotides, the CDR3 is TGTGCCAGCAGCCCTGGACTAGCCGGGGGCGAAGATACGCAGTATTTT. Amino acids: CASSPGLAGGEDTQYF.

The chain recombines TRBV21-1 with TRBJ1-6. TRBV21-1 is labeled a pseudogene. This CDR3 spans 18 amino acids. The CDR3 protein is CASSKARGLCSRDSPLHF. CDR3 nucleotide sequence: TGTGCCAGCAGCAAAGCTCGGGGGCTTTGCTCCCGGGATTCACCCCTCCACTTT.

V usage is TRBV7-9 and J usage is TRBJ2-3; D not certain. Trimming took 5 bases from V and 5 from J, leaving 8 bases between them. CDR1 and CDR2 from the germline V gene are SEHNR and FQNEAQ (reference sequence). There are 12 residues in the CDR3. The CDR3 DNA is TGTGCCAGCAGCAATACAGTAGATACGCAGTATTTT. Translation gives CASSNTVDTQYF.

CDR3 amino acids: CASSEEVWRGETQYF. CDR3 DNA sequence: TGTGCCAGCAGTGAAGAGGTCTGGAGGGGGGAGACCCAGTACTTC. The chain uses TRBV2 and TRBJ2-5; D could derive from TRBD1 or TRBD2 (6 bases each). This CDR3 has 15 amino acids. Germline V lookup: CDR1 SNHLY, CDR2 FYNNEI. V dropped 1 base and J dropped 5 bases, with 14 bases sitting between them.

The chain employs TRBV24-1 and TRBJ2-2, with D hard to call. The CDR3 contains 14 residues. Germline V gene data show CDR1 as KGHDR and CDR2 as SFDVKD. The V end lost 3 bases, the J end lost 3 bases, and 7 bases lay between the germline ends. For the CDR3, the DNA is TGTGCCACCAGTGATATAGAGTACACCGGGGAGCTGTTTTTT. Encoded protein: CATSDIEYTGELFF.

This rearrangement joins TRBV5-1 to TRBJ1-5; 9 bases fit TRBD1. The CDR3 has 15 residues. The V segment lost 4 bases and the J segment 6 bases; nucleotides outside the gene matches: 8. Germline V gene sequence: CDR1 SGHRS, CDR2 YFSETQ. As DNA, the CDR3 is TGCGCCAGCAGCGTAGGGACAGGGAAAGGTCAGCCCCAGCATTTT. Amino acid sequence: CASSVGTGKGQPQHF. The variable domain in full, with the rest retrieved from reference TRBV5-1 and TRBJ1-5, is KAGVTQTPRYLIKTRGQQVTLSCSPISGHRSVSWYQQTPGQGLQFLFEYFSETQRNKGNFPGRFSGRQFSNSRSEMNVSTLELGDSALYLCASSVGTGKGQPQHFGDGTRLSIL.

The V and J genes are TRBV2 and TRBJ2-5; possibly TRBD1 for D (6 bases). The CDR3 spans 13 residues. V lost 4 bases and J lost 5, with 11 bases in between. Germline lookup yields CDR1 SNHLY and CDR2 FYNNEI. CDR3 amino acids: CASSGTAGETQYF. The CDR3 DNA is TGTGCCAGCAGTGGGACAGCCGGCGAGACCCAGTACTTC.

The V gene is TRBV30, the J gene TRBJ1-6; unclear D gene. The germline CDR1 and CDR2 sequences are GTSNPN and SVGIG (reference sequence). Trimming pared 0 bases from V and 9 bases from J, leaving 21 bases between. This CDR3 contains 17 residues. The CDR3 nucleotides are TGTGCCTGGAGTGTACTACGGTCACCCTGCATGGTTTCACCCCTCCACTTT. Translated, it gives CAWSVLRSPCMVSPLHF.

The V and J genes are TRBV11-3 and TRBJ2-1; D is ambiguous. With 4 bases removed from V and 9 bases from J, the gap between germline ends came to 16 bases. This CDR3 is 14 amino acids long. Germline CDR1 and CDR2: SGHNT and YENEEA. The CDR3: CASSSHSQGGEQFF. CDR3 DNA: TGTGCCAGCAGCTCACATTCGCAAGGCGGTGAGCAGTTCTTC. The full variable domain, with the rest looked up from reference TRBV11-3 and TRBJ2-1, is EAGVVQSPRYKIIEKKQPVAFWCNPISGHNTLYWYLQNLGQGPELLIRYENEEAVDDSQLPKDRFSAERLKGVDSTLKIQPAELGDSAVYLCASSSHSQGGEQFFGPGTRLTVL.

The genes are TRBV7-2 and TRBJ2-1; 7 positions agree with TRBD2. Unmatched junction bases numbered 15, after V lost 5 bases and J lost 8 bases. The germline CDR1 and CDR2 sequences are SGHTA and FQGNSA. This CDR3 contains 16 residues. The CDR3 protein is CASSRSRLAGVDEQFF. CDR3 DNA sequence: TGTGCCAGCAGCAGATCTCGACTAGCCGGGGTTGATGAGCAGTTCTTC.

This sequence joins TRBV19 and TRBJ2-5; 8 bases map to TRBD2. The junction had 14 bases not matched to a gene; V was cut back by 6 bases and J by 5 bases. The CDR3 contains 16 residues. CDR1 is LNHDA, CDR2 SQIVND, per germline (reference sequence). The CDR3 DNA reads TGTGCCAGTAGCCCACACCCGGGGGGGGCCACGGAGACCCAGTACTTC. Translation gives CASSPHPGGATETQYF.

CDR3 region: CASSYSTDTQYF. The CDR3 DNA reads TGTGCCAGCAGCTACAGCACAGATACGCAGTATTTT. The chain employs TRBV7-9 and TRBJ2-3; no firm D call. The length of the CDR3 is 12 residues. From germline, CDR1 is SEHNR and CDR2 FQNEAQ (reference sequence). V was cut by 4 bases and J by 0 bases, with 2 bases left in between.

The chain has TRBV5-8 and TRBJ2-6; 8 bases line up with TRBD1. Germline values: CDR1 SGHTS, CDR2 YDEGEE. This CDR3 contains 16 residues. The trim removed 4 bases at V and 3 bases at J, leaving 6 bases unmatched. The CDR3 nucleotides read TGTGCCAGCAGCCTAGGACAGGGTCTTGGGGCCAACGTCCTGACTTTC. It is translated as CASSLGQGLGANVLTF.

The chain joins TRBV5-6 to TRBJ1-2; D unclear. Germline V gene lookup returns CDR1 SGHDT and CDR2 YYEEEE. The CDR3 sequence is 15 residues long. V gave up 4 bases and J gave up 5 bases, with 18 bases separating them. The CDR3, as DNA: TGTGCCAGCAGCCCGGTGGTTGGGGTTTTATATGGCTACACCTTC. Amino acid sequence: CASSPVVGVLYGYTF.

This clone occurred a few times. This rearrangement joins TRBV19 to TRBJ1-2; TRBD1 agrees at 7 bases. Losses at the gene ends were 3 bases for V and 4 bases for J; bases not matched to a gene: 5. Germline CDR1 LNHDA, CDR2 SQIVND (reference sequence). The CDR3 sequence is 14 residues long. The CDR3: CASSMGDRGYGYTF. CDR3 in DNA: TGTGCCAGTAGTATGGGGGACAGAGGCTATGGCTACACCTTC.

The genes are TRBV6-2 or TRBV6-3 and TRBJ1-6; D is unresolved. The CDR3 length is 15 residues. V lost 0 bases, J lost 10 bases, and 13 bases lay in between. Germline CDR1 reads MNHEY; CDR2 reads SVGEGT. CDR3 bases: TGTGCCAGCAGTTACTCCTCCCCCCAATGGTCACCCCTCCACTTT. It yields the protein CASSYSSPQWSPLHF.

This clone was observed once. The chain carries TRBV29-1 and TRBJ1-3, with 7 bases lining up with TRBD1. Per germline, CDR1 SQVTM and CDR2 ANQGSEA. The CDR3 runs 13 residues. Trimming at V came to 6 bases and at J to 2 bases, leaving 4 bases not matched to a gene. The CDR3 loop is CSVLTGTGNTIYF. Here the CDR3 DNA reads TGCAGCGTGCTGACAGGGACTGGAAACACCATATATTTT.

The chain is built from TRBV15 and TRBJ1-1, with a weak D call TRBD1 (5 bases). Trimming shortened V by 0 bases and J by 12 bases, and 11 bases separated the two germline ends. In germline, CDR1 is LNHNV, CDR2 YYDKDF (reference sequence). This CDR3 contains 12 residues. The CDR3 region has the DNA TGTGCCACCAGCAGAGATGGGGGGGGATCTTTCTTT. It specifies CATSRDGGGSFF.

This clone was counted once. The chain links TRBV5-6 to TRBJ1-5; 8 nucleotides line up with TRBD1. Germline V gene lookup returns CDR1 SGHDT and CDR2 YYEEEE. The CDR3 has 16 amino acids. V dropped 3 bases and J dropped 4; count of bases not matched to a gene: 9. The DNA of the CDR3 is TGTGCCAGCAGCTGGGGAGGACAGGGTCTAAATCAGCCCCAGCATTTT. It translates to CASSWGGQGLNQPQHF.

The chain combines TRBV2 with TRBJ2-7; 9 bases align to TRBD1. Germline CDR1 and CDR2: SNHLY and FYNNEI. J was trimmed by 4 bases and V by 2 bases; bases with no gene match: 6. CDR3 length: 15 residues. The CDR3 loop is CASSEIWTGDYEQYF. CDR3 DNA sequence: TGTGCCAGCAGTGAAATCTGGACAGGGGATTACGAGCAGTACTTC.

This rearrangement joins TRBV2 to TRBJ2-1, with 11 bases identical to TRBD2. Trimming took 5 bases from V and 4 from J; bases not matched to a gene: 4. Germline V gene data show CDR1 as SNHLY and CDR2 as FYNNEI. This CDR3 has 15 amino acids. CDR3 nucleotides: TGTGCCAGCAGTTTAGCGGGGGGGATATACAATGAGCAGTTCTTC. It yields the protein CASSLAGGIYNEQFF. Variable domain in full (rest from reference TRBV2 and TRBJ2-1): EPEVTQTPSHQVTQMGQEVILRCVPISNHLYFYWYRQILGQKVEFLVSFYNNEISEKSEIFDDQFSVERPDGSNFTLKIRSTKLEDSAMYFCASSLAGGIYNEQFFGPGTRLTVL.

The chain carries TRBV28 and TRBJ1-2, with D unresolved. The CDR3 loop spans 14 amino acids. Per the germline V gene, CDR1 is MDHEN and CDR2 is SYDVKM. V gave up 7 bases and J gave up 5 bases, with 17 bases separating them. CDR3 sequence: CASTPWTREYGYTF. DNA for the CDR3: TGTGCCAGCACCCCTTGGACGCGCGAATATGGCTACACCTTC.

The V and J genes are TRBV7-3 and TRBJ1-6; D is ambiguous. CDR3 size: 16 residues. V lost 2 bases and J lost 0, with 8 bases in between. In germline, CDR1 is SGHTA, CDR2 FQGTGA. The DNA for the CDR3 is TGTGCCAGCAGCTTACTGGGTAGCTCCTATAATTCACCCCTCCACTTT. Its protein is CASSLLGSSYNSPLHF.

V usage is TRBV16 and J usage is TRBJ1-5; the match to TRBD1 covers 7 bases. The CDR3 loop spans 14 amino acids. Trimming cost V 4 bases and J 3 bases; bases outside gene matches: 3. Germline CDR1 and CDR2: KGHSY and FQNENV. In nucleotides, the CDR3 is TGTGCCAGCAGCCCGGGGACAGACAATCAGCCCCAGCATTTT. Translated: CASSPGTDNQPQHF.

This clone was seen a handful of times. The genes are TRBV3-1 (or the pseudogene TRBV3-2) and TRBJ1-4; D not certain. V was pared by 4 bases and J by 5 bases, with 11 bases between. Germline V gene data show CDR1 as LGHDT and CDR2 as YNNKEL (reference sequence). The length of the CDR3 is 14 residues. CDR3 nucleotides: TGTGCCAGCAGCCCCCGTGCCGCGAATGAAAAACTGTTTTTT. Encoded protein: CASSPRAANEKLFF.

The chain couples TRBV18 to TRBJ2-5, with 12 positions matching TRBD2. The germline V gene has CDR1 KGHSH and CDR2 LQKENI. This CDR3 region has 15 residues. V gave up 5 bases and J gave up 4 bases; unmatched junction bases: 5. This CDR3 is CASSGPTSGRETQYF. CDR3 bases: TGTGCCAGCTCAGGCCCGACTAGCGGGAGAGAGACCCAGTACTTC.

The chain uses TRBV7-3 and TRBJ2-7; the D call may be TRBD1 or TRBD2 (5 bases each). The germline CDR1 and CDR2 sequences are SGHTA and FQGTGA. The length of the CDR3 is 15 residues. V was pared by 5 bases and J by 0 bases, with 14 bases between. CDR3 sequence (DNA): TGTGCCAGCAGCATCCAACCGGGGCTCTCCTACGAGCAGTACTTC. Its translation: CASSIQPGLSYEQYF.